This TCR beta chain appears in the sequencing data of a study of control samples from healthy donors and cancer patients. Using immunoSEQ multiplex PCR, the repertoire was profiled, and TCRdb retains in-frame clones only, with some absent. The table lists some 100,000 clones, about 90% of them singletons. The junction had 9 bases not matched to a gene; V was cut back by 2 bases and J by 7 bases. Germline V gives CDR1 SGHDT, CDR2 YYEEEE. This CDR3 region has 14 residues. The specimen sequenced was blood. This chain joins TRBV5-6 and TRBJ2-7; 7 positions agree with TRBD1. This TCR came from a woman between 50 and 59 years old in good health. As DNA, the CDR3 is TGTGCCAGCAGCTTCTCCGAGGGGGCAGAAGAGCAGTACGTC. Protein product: CASSFSEGAEEQYV.